These 19 T cell receptor beta chains share one sample of origin, sequenced in a study of T cells after yellow fever vaccination. TCRdb reanalysed the 5' RACE reads using MiXCR and keeps one entry per CDR3 protein. The profile covers about 300,000 distinct CDR3 sequences, with around 6.8% appearing a single time and 18% taken by the ten largest. The source was PBMCs, collected around 45 days after the first yellow fever vaccination. The receptors were gathered from a man between 18 and 29 years old who received the YFV17D yellow fever vaccine.

The sample holds a few counts of this clonotype. This chain links TRBV7-8 with TRBJ1-4; a weak D match, TRBD1 (5 bases). CDR1 and CDR2 (germline): SGHVS, FQNEAQ. The CDR3 extends over 16 amino acids. Between the trimmed V and J ends, which lost 4 bases and 7 bases, there was a span of 19 bases. Here the CDR3 reads CASSSTGPHFFEKLFF. The CDR3 DNA sequence: TGTGCCAGCAGCTCGACGGGGCCCCACTTTTTTGAAAAACTGTTTTTT.

The chain recombines TRBV4-2 with TRBJ1-2; TRBD1 aligns across 7 bases. CDR3 length equals 16 residues. In germline, CDR1 is LGHNA, CDR2 YNFKEQ. The ends lost 2 bases at V and 4 bases at J; junction bases unmatched: 10. The CDR3 DNA sequence: TGTGCCAGCAGCCAAATTGTAGGGGGCTCGGCCTATGGCTACACCTTC. Translated, it gives CASSQIVGGSAYGYTF.

The chain is built from TRBV6-6 and TRBJ1-6, with a weak D call TRBD1 (5 bases). Germline CDR1 MNHNY, CDR2 SVGAGI (reference sequence). The CDR3 runs to 12 residues. The V end lost 8 bases, the J end lost 13 bases, and 15 bases lay between the germline ends. CDR3 nucleotide sequence: TGTGCCAGCCAACGGGGAGGGACGCCCCTCCACTTT. Translating gives CASQRGGTPLHF.

This clonotype was seen more than once but under ten times. The rearrangement links TRBV18 to TRBJ2-3; 9 nucleotides match TRBD2. Per germline, CDR1 KGHSH and CDR2 LQKENI. The V gene end was trimmed by 2 bases and the J gene end by 4 bases; junction bases not matched to a gene: 10. The CDR3 spans 17 residues. CDR3 in DNA: TGTGCCAGCTCACCAAGGACTAGCGATCCCGGGGCAGATACGCAGTATTTT. As protein: CASSPRTSDPGADTQYF.

This clonotype was counted only a few times. This chain connects TRBV7-2 to TRBJ1-1; D might be TRBD1 (5 bases). CDR3 size: 13 residues. Germline lookup yields CDR1 SGHTA and CDR2 FQGNSA. Trimming left V 0 bases short and J 8 bases short, with 10 bases between. The CDR3 sequence is CASSLARGREAFF. The CDR3 coding sequence is TGTGCCAGCAGCTTAGCGAGGGGAAGGGAAGCTTTCTTT. The full variable domain, in which reference TRBV7-2 and TRBJ1-1 provide the parts outside the CDR3, is GAGVSQSPSNKVTEKGKDVELRCDPISGHTALYWYRQSLGQGLEFLIYFQGNSAPDKSGLPSDRFSAERTGGSVSTLTIQRTQQEDSAVYLCASSLARGREAFFGQGTRLTVV.

This sequence joins TRBV3-1 and TRBJ2-5; a possible D gene is TRBD2 (6 bases). Germline V gives CDR1 LGHDT, CDR2 YNNKEL (reference sequence). The length of the CDR3 is 17 residues. The V and J ends lost 0 bases and 5 bases respectively, with 19 bases between them. The CDR3 sequence: CASSQDRRAYLGETQYF. CDR3 DNA sequence: TGTGCCAGCAGCCAAGACAGGAGGGCCTATTTGGGCGAGACCCAGTACTTC.

V and J are TRBV3-1 and TRBJ2-2; 8 bases line up with TRBD2. The CDR3 is made up of 18 amino acids. Germline V gene lookup returns CDR1 LGHDT and CDR2 YNNKEL (reference sequence). Trimming took 11 bases from V and 4 from J; bases not matched to a gene: 21. The CDR3 loop reads CASSQQNSMAGGTGELFF. Here the CDR3 DNA reads TGTGCCTCCTCCCAACAAAATAGTATGGCGGGGGGCACCGGGGAGCTGTTTTTT.

As for this clonotype: This clone may be a read error of a much larger clone one base away. The chain employs TRBV10-3 and TRBJ2-5; 7 bases align to TRBD1. This CDR3 region has 15 residues. J lost 2 bases, V lost 4 bases, and 7 bases had no gene match. Germline V gene lookup returns CDR1 ENHRY and CDR2 SYGVKD. CDR3 sequence: CAISVPQTGQETQYF. The DNA of the CDR3 is TGTGCCATCAGTGTCCCACAGACAGGGCAAGAGACCCAGTACTTC.

This clonotype was counted many times. The gene calls are TRBV20-1 and TRBJ1-2, with a weak D call TRBD1 (6 bases). This CDR3 is 11 amino acids long. Germline lookup yields CDR1 DFQATT and CDR2 SNEGSKA (reference sequence). Trimming took 7 bases from V and 3 from J, leaving 9 bases between them. The CDR3 DNA reads TGCAGTGAGGGGGGAGACTATGGCTACACCTTC. It translates to CSEGGDYGYTF.

This clonotype was seen a few times. The chain is built from TRBV5-1 and TRBJ1-5, with D perhaps TRBD1 (6 bases). The CDR3 spans 14 residues. Trimming shortened V by 4 bases and J by 4 bases, and 12 bases separated the two germline ends. Germline V gives CDR1 SGHRS, CDR2 YFSETQ. In DNA form, the CDR3 reads TGCGCCAGCAGCCCCGGGGGCCCTAATCAGCCCCAGCATTTT. This encodes CASSPGGPNQPQHF.

This clonotype was found many times. The chain is built from TRBV6-4 and TRBJ2-3; 7 bases map to TRBD1. V lost 6 bases and J lost 3; bases outside the gene matches: 6. CDR1 is MRHNA, CDR2 SNTAGT, per germline. The CDR3 runs to 14 residues. CDR3: CASSPGQATDTQYF. CDR3 in DNA: TGTGCCAGCAGCCCTGGACAGGCAACAGATACGCAGTATTTT.

This clonotype was detected a few times. This chain uses TRBV5-4 with TRBJ2-3; 13 nucleotides match TRBD2. V was pared by 3 bases and J by 5 bases, with 6 bases of the junction left unmatched. Germline assignment: CDR1 SGHNT and CDR2 YYREEE (reference sequence). The CDR3 extends over 16 amino acids. The CDR3 loop reads CASSSGLAGALDTQYF. The CDR3 nucleotides are TGTGCCAGCAGCTCCGGACTAGCGGGGGCCCTAGATACGCAGTATTTT.

Many counts were recorded for this clonotype. V usage is TRBV20-1 and J usage is TRBJ2-1, with TRBD1 matching 10 bases. The CDR3 is made up of 13 amino acids. Germline assignment: CDR1 DFQATT and CDR2 SNEGSKA (reference sequence). J was trimmed by 7 bases and V by 6 bases; bases with no gene match: 6. The CDR3 nucleotides are TGCAGTGCGCCGAGACAGGGGGCGAATGAGCAGTTCTTC. Amino acid sequence: CSAPRQGANEQFF.

There are a few counts of this clonotype. J is TRBJ2-3 and V is TRBV4-2; 7 bases align to TRBD2. The germline CDR1 and CDR2 sequences are LGHNA and YNFKEQ. Trimming cost V 1 base and J 6 bases; bases outside gene matches: 7. There are 15 residues in the CDR3. The CDR3: CASSQGRGVYDTQYF. The DNA for the CDR3 is TGTGCCAGCAGCCAAGGACGGGGGGTTTACGATACGCAGTATTTT.

The chain links TRBV2 to TRBJ2-3; possible D gene TRBD2, 5 bases. V was trimmed by 8 bases and J by 6 bases, leaving 12 bases between them. This CDR3 contains 12 residues. CDR1 and CDR2 (germline): SNHLY, FYNNEI. DNA of the CDR3: TGTGCCAGCCAACTAGGCTCGGATACGCAGTATTTT. It encodes CASQLGSDTQYF. Filled out from reference TRBV2 and TRBJ2-3, the complete variable domain reads EPEVTQTPSHQVTQMGQEVILRCVPISNHLYFYWYRQILGQKVEFLVSFYNNEISEKSEIFDDQFSVERPDGSNFTLKIRSTKLEDSAMYFCASQLGSDTQYFGPGTRLTVL.

This clonotype has a handful of counts. The chain links TRBV7-2 to TRBJ2-1; D tentatively reads TRBD1 or TRBD2 (5 bases each). CDR1 and CDR2 from the germline V gene are SGHTA and FQGNSA. V gave up 7 bases and J gave up 2 bases, with 15 bases separating them. The CDR3 is 15 amino acids. CDR3 sequence: CASTARGWTYNEQFF. In DNA, the CDR3 is TGTGCCAGCACCGCCCGGGGCTGGACCTACAATGAGCAGTTCTTC.

The gene calls are TRBV4-3 and TRBJ2-3; D is undetermined. The CDR3 has 14 residues. From germline, CDR1 is LGHNA and CDR2 YSLEER. Trimming took 2 bases from V and 7 from J, leaving 13 bases between them. The CDR3 spells CASSQTRRSNTQYF. CDR3 DNA sequence: TGCGCCAGCAGCCAAACACGCCGGTCAAATACGCAGTATTTT.

The rearrangement links TRBV28 to TRBJ1-1, with 8 bases matching TRBD1. Trimming took 3 bases from V and 5 from J; bases not matched to a gene: 5. The CDR3 has 14 amino acids. Germline V CDR1 and CDR2: MDHEN, SYDVKM. CDR3 coding DNA: TGTGCCAGCAGTTTCTCGGACAGGGTAACTGAAGCTTTCTTT. It codes for CASSFSDRVTEAFF. Together with reference TRBV28 and TRBJ1-1, the CDR3 gives the full variable domain: DVKVTQSSRYLVKRTGEKVFLECVQDMDHENMFWYRQDPGLGLRLIYFSYDVKMKEKGDIPEGYSVSREKKERFSLILESASTNQTSMYLCASSFSDRVTEAFFGQGTRLTVV.

This clonotype has just a few counts. The chain couples TRBV20-1 to TRBJ1-1; perhaps TRBD1 as D (5 bases). V gave up 8 bases and J gave up 1 base, with 11 bases separating them. The CDR3 is 12 residues long. CDR1 DFQATT and CDR2 SNEGSKA come from the germline V gene (reference sequence). The chain's CDR3 is CSLTGGNTEAFF. CDR3 sequence (DNA): TGCAGTCTTACCGGGGGGAACACTGAAGCTTTCTTT.